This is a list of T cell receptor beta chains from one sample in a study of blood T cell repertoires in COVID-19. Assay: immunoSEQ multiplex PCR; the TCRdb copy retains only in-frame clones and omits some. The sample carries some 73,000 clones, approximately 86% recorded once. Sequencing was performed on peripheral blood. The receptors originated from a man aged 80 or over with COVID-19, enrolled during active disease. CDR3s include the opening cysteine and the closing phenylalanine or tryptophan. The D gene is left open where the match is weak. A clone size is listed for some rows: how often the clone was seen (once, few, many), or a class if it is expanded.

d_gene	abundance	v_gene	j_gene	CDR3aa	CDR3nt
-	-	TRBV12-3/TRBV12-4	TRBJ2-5	CASGSLRETQYF	TGTGCCAGCGGTAGCTTAAGGGAGACCCAGTACTTC
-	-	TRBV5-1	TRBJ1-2	CASSLGFGQSRPDGYTF	TGCGCCAGCAGCTTGGGCTTTGGGCAGTCTCGGCCAGATGGCTACACCTTC
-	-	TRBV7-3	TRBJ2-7	CASSLGAALTYEQYF	TGTGCCAGCAGCTTGGGAGCGGCGTTGACCTACGAGCAGTACTTC
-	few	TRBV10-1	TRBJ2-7	CASSESPKQGFEQYF	TGCGCCAGCAGTGAGTCCCCAAAGCAGGGGTTCGAGCAGTACTTC
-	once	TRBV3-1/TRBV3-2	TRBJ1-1	CASRDTGISTEAFF	TGTGCCAGCAGAGACACGGGGATTAGCACTGAAGCTTTCTTT
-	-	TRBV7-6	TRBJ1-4	CASSLQSPPTNEKLFF	TGTGCCAGCAGCCTACAGAGTCCCCCAACTAATGAAAAACTGTTTTTT
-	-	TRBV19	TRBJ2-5	CASSIDAGTASETQYF	TGTGCCAGTAGTATAGACGCGGGGACAGCGAGTGAGACCCAGTACTTC
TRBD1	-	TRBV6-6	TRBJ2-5	CASSSDRAPGGTQYF	TGTGCCAGCAGTTCGGACAGGGCGCCTGGTGGGACCCAGTACTTC
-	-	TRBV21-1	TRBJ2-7	CASSTEGATLAYEQYF	TGTGCCAGCAGCACCGAAGGGGCAACCTTAGCCTACGAGCAGTACTTC
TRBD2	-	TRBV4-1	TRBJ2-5	CASSPLRGGQETQYF	TGCGCCAGCAGCCCCCTTCGGGGGGGCCAGGAGACCCAGTACTTC
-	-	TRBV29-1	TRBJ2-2	CSVDSQNTGELFF	TGCAGCGTTGATTCCCAAAACACCGGGGAGCTGTTTTTT
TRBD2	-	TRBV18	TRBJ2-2	CASSPPGTSVDTGELFF	TGTGCCAGCTCACCACCGGGGACTAGCGTAGACACCGGGGAGCTGTTTTTT
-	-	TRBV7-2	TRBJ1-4	CASSLNLGAGEKLFF	TGTGCCAGCAGCTTAAATCTGGGGGCTGGAGAAAAACTGTTTTTT
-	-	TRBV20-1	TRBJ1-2	CSGGDPYGYTF	TGCAGTGGGGGGGACCCCTATGGCTACACCTTC
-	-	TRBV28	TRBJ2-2	CASSLLDTGELFF	TGTGCCAGCAGTCTCCTAGACACCGGGGAGCTGTTTTTT
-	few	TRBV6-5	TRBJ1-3	CASSSGGAGNTIYF	TGTGCCAGCAGTTCCGGGGGGGCTGGAAACACCATATATTTT
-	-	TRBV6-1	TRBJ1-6	CASSDGETGSPLHF	TGTGCCAGCAGTGACGGCGAGACGGGTTCACCCCTCCACTTT
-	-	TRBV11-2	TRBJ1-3	CASSLDSGMSGNTIYF	TGTGCCAGCAGCTTAGATTCGGGAATGAGTGGAAACACCATATATTTT
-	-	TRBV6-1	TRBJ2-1	CASSEPGQRHEQFF	TGTGCCAGCAGTGAACCTGGCCAGAGGCATGAGCAGTTCTTC
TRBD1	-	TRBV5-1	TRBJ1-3	CASSVHGQAENYFSGNTIYF	TGCGCCAGCAGCGTCCATGGACAGGCCGAAAACTACTTCTCTGGAAACACCATATATTTT
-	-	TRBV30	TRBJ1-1	CAPLYGTGDTEAFF	TGTGCCCCCCTCTACGGGACGGGGGACACTGAAGCTTTCTTT
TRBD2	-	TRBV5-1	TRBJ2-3	CASSPGGKDTQYF	TGCGCCAGCAGCCCCGGGGGGAAAGATACGCAGTATTTT
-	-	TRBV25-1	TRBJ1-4	CASSVGLGGSNEKLFF	TGTGCCAGCAGTGTTGGGCTAGGGGGTTCTAATGAAAAACTGTTTTTT
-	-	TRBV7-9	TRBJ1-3	CASSLAGQFSGNTIYF	TGTGCCAGCAGCTTAGCGGGGCAGTTCTCTGGAAACACCATATATTTT
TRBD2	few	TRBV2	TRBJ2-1	CASSGWGLANEQFF	TGTGCCAGCAGTGGATGGGGACTAGCGAATGAGCAGTTCTTC
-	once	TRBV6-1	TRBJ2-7	CASSQLREQYF	TGTGCCAGCAGCCAACTCCGCGAGCAGTACTTC
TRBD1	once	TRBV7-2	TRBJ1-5	CASSPDRGFGQPQHF	TGTGCCAGCAGCCCGGACAGGGGGTTTGGTCAGCCCCAGCATTTT
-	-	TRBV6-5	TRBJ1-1	CASSYERSPTEAFF	TGTGCCAGCAGTTACGAGAGGTCCCCCACTGAAGCTTTCTTT
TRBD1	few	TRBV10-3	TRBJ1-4	CAIREPRGDGEKLFF	TGTGCCATCAGAGAACCCAGGGGGGATGGAGAAAAACTGTTTTTT
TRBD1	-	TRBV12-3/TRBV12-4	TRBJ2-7	CASTGQGVYEQYF	TGTGCCAGCACCGGACAGGGGGTCTACGAGCAGTACTTC
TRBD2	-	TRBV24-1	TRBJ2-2	CATSHGLAGITGELFF	TGTGCCACCAGTCATGGACTAGCGGGGATCACCGGGGAGCTGTTTTTT
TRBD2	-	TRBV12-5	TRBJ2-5	CASGSGLAGVETQYF	TGTGCTAGTGGTTCCGGACTAGCGGGGGTCGAGACCCAGTACTTC
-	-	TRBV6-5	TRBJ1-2	CASSSYRADYGYTF	TGTGCCAGCAGTTCCTACAGGGCTGACTATGGCTACACCTTC
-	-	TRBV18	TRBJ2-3	CASSPGSPVGTDTQYF	TGTGCCAGCTCACCGGGGAGCCCGGTGGGCACAGATACGCAGTATTTT
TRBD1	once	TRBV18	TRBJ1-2	CASSPFQGGRSYTF	TGTGCCAGCTCACCCTTTCAGGGGGGCCGGAGCTACACCTTC
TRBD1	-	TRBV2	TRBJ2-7	CASSGFGRGEQYF	TGTGCCAGCAGTGGGTTCGGCAGGGGGGAGCAGTACTTC
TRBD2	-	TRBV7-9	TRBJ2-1	CASTPSGGDPYNEQFF	TGTGCCAGCACCCCTAGCGGGGGGGATCCCTACAATGAGCAGTTCTTC
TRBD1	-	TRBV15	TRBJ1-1	CATSRGDRGAGEAFF	TGTGCCACCAGCAGAGGGGACAGGGGGGCAGGTGAAGCTTTCTTT
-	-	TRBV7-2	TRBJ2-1	CASSPLDEQFF	TGTGCCAGCAGCCCCCTCGATGAGCAGTTCTTC
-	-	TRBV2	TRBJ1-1	CASSFTENTEAFF	TGTGCCAGCAGTTTTACAGAGAACACTGAAGCTTTCTTT